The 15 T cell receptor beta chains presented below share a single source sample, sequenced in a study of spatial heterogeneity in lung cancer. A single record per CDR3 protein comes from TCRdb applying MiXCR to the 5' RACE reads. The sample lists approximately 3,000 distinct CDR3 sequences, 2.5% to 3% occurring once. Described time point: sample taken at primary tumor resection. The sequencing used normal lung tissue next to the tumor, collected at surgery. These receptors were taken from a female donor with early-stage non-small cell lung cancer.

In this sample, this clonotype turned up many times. CDR3 sequence reads: CSASPTSGGWVQYF. For the CDR3, the DNA is TGCAGTGCTAGTCCCACTAGCGGGGGGTGGGTGCAGTACTTC. V gene TRBV20-1 combines with J gene TRBJ2-7, with TRBD2 matching 12 bases. The CDR3 is made up of 14 amino acids. V lost 3 bases to trimming and J lost 9 bases; unmatched junction nucleotides: 9. Germline lookup yields CDR1 DFQATT and CDR2 SNEGSKA (reference sequence).

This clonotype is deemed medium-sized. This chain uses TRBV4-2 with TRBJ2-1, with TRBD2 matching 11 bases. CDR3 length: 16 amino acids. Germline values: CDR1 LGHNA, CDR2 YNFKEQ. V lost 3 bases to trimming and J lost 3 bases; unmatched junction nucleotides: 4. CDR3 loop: CASSHDLAGGYNEQFF. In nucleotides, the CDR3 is TGTGCCAGCAGCCATGACCTAGCGGGGGGCTACAATGAGCAGTTCTTC.

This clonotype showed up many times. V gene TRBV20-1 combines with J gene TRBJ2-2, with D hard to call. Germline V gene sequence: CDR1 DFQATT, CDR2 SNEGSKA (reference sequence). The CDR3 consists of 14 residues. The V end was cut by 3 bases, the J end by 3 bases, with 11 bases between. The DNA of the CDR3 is TGCAGTGCTAGCGGTGATCTCCACACCGGGGAGCTGTTTTTT. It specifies CSASGDLHTGELFF.

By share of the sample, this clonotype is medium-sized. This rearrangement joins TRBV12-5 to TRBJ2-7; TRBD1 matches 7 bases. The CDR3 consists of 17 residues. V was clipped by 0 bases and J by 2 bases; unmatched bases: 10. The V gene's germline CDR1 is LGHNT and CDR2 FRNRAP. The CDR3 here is CASGLVDGTAEPYEQYF. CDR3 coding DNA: TGTGCTAGTGGTTTGGTAGACGGGACAGCCGAACCCTACGAGCAGTACTTC.

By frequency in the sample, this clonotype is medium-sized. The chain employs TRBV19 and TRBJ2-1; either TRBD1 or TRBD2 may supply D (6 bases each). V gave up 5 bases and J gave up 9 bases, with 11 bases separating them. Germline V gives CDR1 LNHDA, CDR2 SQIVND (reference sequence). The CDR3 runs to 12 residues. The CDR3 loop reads CASSPGGGEQFF. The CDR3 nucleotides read TGTGCCAGTAGTCCCGGAGGGGGTGAGCAGTTCTTC.

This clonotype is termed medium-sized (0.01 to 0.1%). Written as DNA, the CDR3 is TGCAGCGTTGAGGTGGGGCGACCTGAAGCTTTCTTT. Translating gives CSVEVGRPEAFF. The rearrangement joins TRBV29-1 to TRBJ1-1; perhaps TRBD1 as D (5 bases). The V and J ends lost 3 bases and 6 bases respectively, with 11 bases between them. The CDR3 is made up of 12 amino acids. From germline, CDR1 is SQVTM and CDR2 ANQGSEA.

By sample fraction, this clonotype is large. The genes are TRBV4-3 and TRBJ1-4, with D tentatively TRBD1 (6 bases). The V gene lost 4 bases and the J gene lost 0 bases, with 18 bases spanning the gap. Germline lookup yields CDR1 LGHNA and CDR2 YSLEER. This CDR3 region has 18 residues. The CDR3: CASSPKGGRGATNEKLFF. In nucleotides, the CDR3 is TGCGCCAGCAGCCCGAAGGGCGGCAGGGGCGCAACTAATGAAAAACTGTTTTTT.

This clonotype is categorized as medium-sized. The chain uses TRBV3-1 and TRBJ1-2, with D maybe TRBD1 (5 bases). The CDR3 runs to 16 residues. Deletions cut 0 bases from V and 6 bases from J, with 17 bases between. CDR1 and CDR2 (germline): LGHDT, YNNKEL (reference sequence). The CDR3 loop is CASSQDWRRAGDGYTF. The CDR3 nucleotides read TGTGCCAGCAGCCAAGATTGGCGCAGGGCGGGGGATGGCTACACCTTC.

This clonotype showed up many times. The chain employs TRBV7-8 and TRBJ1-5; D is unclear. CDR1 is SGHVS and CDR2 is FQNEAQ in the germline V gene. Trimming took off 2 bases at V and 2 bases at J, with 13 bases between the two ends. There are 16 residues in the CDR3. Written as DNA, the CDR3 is TGTGCCAGCAGCTTACGGACCGACGGTCGCAATCAGCCCCAGCATTTT. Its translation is CASSLRTDGRNQPQHF.

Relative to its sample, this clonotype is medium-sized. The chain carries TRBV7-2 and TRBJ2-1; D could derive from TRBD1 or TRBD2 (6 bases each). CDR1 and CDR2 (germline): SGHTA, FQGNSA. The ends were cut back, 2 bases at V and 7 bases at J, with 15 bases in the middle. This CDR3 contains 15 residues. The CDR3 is CASSLFGGGLNEQFF. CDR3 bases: TGTGCCAGCAGCTTATTCGGGGGCGGGTTAAATGAGCAGTTCTTC.

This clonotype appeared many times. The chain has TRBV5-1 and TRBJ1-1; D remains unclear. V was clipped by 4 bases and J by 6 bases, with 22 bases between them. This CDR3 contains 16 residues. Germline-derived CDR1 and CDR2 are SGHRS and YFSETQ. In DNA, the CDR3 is TGCGCCAGCAGCGGGAAAGAGAGTACGTATGGAGCTGAAGCTTTCTTT. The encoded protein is CASSGKESTYGAEAFF.

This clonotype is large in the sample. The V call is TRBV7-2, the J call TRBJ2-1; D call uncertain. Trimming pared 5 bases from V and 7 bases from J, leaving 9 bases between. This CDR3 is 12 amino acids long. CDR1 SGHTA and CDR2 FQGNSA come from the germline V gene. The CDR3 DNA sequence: TGTGCCAGCAGCGCGGAACGGAATGAGCAGTTCTTC. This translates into CASSAERNEQFF.

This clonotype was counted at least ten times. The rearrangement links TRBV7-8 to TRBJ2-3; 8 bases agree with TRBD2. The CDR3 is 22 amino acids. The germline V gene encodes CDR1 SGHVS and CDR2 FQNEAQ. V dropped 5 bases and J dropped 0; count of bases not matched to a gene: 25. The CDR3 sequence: CASSPALVAGGLVGTSTDTQYF. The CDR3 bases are TGTGCCAGCAGCCCGGCCCTTGTCGCGGGGGGCCTCGTGGGAACTAGCACAGATACGCAGTATTTT.

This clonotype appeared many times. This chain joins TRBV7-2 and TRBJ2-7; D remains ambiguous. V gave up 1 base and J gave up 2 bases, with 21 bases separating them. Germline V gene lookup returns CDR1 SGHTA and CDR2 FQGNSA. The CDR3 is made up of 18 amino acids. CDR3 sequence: CASSLGLRIGQGTYEQYF. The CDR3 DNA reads TGTGCCAGCAGCTTAGGTCTCCGTATCGGGCAAGGAACCTACGAGCAGTACTTC.

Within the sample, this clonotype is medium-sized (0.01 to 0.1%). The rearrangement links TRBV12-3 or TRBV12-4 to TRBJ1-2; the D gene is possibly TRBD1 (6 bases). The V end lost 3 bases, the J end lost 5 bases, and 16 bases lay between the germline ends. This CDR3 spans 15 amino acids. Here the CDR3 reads CASSFFHREEYGYTF. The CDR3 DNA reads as TGTGCCAGCAGTTTCTTCCACAGGGAGGAGTATGGCTACACCTTC.